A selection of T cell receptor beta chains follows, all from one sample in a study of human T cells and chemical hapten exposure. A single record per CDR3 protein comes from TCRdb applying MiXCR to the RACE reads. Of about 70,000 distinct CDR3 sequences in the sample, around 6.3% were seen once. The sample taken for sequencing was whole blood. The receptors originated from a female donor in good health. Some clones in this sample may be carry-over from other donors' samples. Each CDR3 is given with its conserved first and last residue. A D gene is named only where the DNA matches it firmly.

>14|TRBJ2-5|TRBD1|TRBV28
CASTLRTGQETQYF
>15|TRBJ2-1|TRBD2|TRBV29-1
CSVAGRGRIGDEQFF
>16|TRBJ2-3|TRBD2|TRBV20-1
CSARDITSGSSDTQYF
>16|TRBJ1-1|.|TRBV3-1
CASSLVSDDMNTEAFF
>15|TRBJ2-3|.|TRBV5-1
CASSLVSPDTDTQYF
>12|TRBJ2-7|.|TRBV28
CASSLMRAEQYF
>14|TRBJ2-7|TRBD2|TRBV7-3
CASSPTSGPYEQYF
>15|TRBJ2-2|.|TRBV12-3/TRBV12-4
CASSLRGLRTGELFF
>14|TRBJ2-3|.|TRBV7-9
CASSPWDLTDTQYF
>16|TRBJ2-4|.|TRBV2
CASSEALSPDWGIQYF
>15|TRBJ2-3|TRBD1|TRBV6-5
CASSFGTANSDTQYF
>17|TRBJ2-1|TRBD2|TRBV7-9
CASSRTSGSIPPNEQFF
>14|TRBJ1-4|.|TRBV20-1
CSASPDTTNEKLFF
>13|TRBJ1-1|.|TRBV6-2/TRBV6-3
CASRPILNTEAFF
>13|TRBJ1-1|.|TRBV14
CASSQDPITEAFF
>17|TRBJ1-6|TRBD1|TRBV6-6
CASAGTGGASYNSPLHF
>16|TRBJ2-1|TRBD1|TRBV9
CASSPRQGPSYNEQFF
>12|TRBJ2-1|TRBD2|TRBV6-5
CASTAGDNEQFF
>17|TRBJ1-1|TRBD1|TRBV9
CASSVTGGSPGDTEAFF
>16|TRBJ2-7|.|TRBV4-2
CASSQEGHIVSYEQYF
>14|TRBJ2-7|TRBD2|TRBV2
CASKREGTTYEQYF
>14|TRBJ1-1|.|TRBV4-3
CASSHGGEATEAFF